This T cell receptor beta chain was profiled in a study of molecular identifiers for immune sequencing clone quantification. TCRdb reprocessed the PCR reads via MiXCR and lists one record per CDR3 protein. The data contain about half a million distinct CDR3 sequences, over 20% of them singletons. This CDR3 spans 16 amino acids. V lost 5 bases, J lost 0 bases, and 13 bases lay in between. Looked up from germline, CDR1 is MNHEY and CDR2 is SVGEGT. The sequence was collected from a human donor in good health. Some libraries in this study had Jurkat cell RNA spiked in. Sample: naive CD8+ T cells from blood, with Jurkat cell RNA spiked in. Subset noted: FACS-sorted CD8+CD4-CCR7+CD45RA+ naive T cells. The chain has TRBV6-2 or TRBV6-3 and TRBJ2-2; D may be TRBD1 (5 bases). The CDR3 sequence is CASSNQGNTNTGELFF. The CDR3, as DNA: TGTGCCAGCAGTAACCAGGGAAATACGAACACCGGGGAGCTGTTTTTT.